These T cell receptor beta chains were read from a single sample in a study of T cell responses to AZD1222 COVID-19 vaccine. The data were produced by immunoSEQ multiplex PCR, yet TCRdb's version contains in-frame clones alone and is incomplete. The sample includes tens of thousands of clones, roughly 88% of them seen just once. The sample was peripheral blood, taken on day 0 of MenACWY control vaccination. These receptors were obtained from an adult in good health. Each CDR3 is given with its conserved first and last residue. The D gene is left open where the match is weak. Expanded clones get a size class; other rows say once, few or many, or leave the size out.

>TRBV18|TRBJ1-5|-|-
TGTGCCAGCTCACCACCTTCAGGTGGGAGTCAGCCCCAGCATTTT
CASSPPSGGSQPQHF
>TRBV3-1/TRBV3-2|TRBJ1-5|TRBD1|few
TGTGCCAGCAGCCAAGATGGAGGGACAGGGGTACGGCAGCCCCAGCATTTT
CASSQDGGTGVRQPQHF
>TRBV3-1/TRBV3-2|TRBJ2-2|-|-
TGTGCCAGCAGCCAGCAGGCAGCTAACACCGGGGAGCTGTTTTTT
CASSQQAANTGELFF
>TRBV12-5|TRBJ1-4|TRBD1|-
TGTGCTAGTGGTTTACCGGAAACAGGGGATGAAAAACTGTTTTTT
CASGLPETGDEKLFF
>TRBV10-3|TRBJ2-7|-|few
TGTGCCATCAGCGAACCCCCTGAGCGGGAGCAGTACTTC
CAISEPPEREQYF
>TRBV30|TRBJ2-7|-|-
TGTGCCTGGAGTGAGGGGGGCCCCTACGAGCAGTACTTC
CAWSEGGPYEQYF
>TRBV28|TRBJ2-5|-|few
TGTGCCAGCAGCACGCCCCGGGGAGAGACCCAGTACTTC
CASSTPRGETQYF
>TRBV5-1|TRBJ2-2|-|-
TGCGCCAGCAGCCCCAACGCCGGGCAAAACACCGGGGAGCTGTTTTTT
CASSPNAGQNTGELFF
>TRBV10-3|TRBJ2-1|TRBD2|-
TGTGCATCTAGCGGGGGAGACTACAATGAGCAGTTCTTC
CASSGGDYNEQFF
>TRBV6-2/TRBV6-3|TRBJ1-2|-|-
TGTGCCAGCAGTTACCGTCGGGGGTACTATGGCTACACCTTC
CASSYRRGYYGYTF
>TRBV13|TRBJ2-3|-|-
TGTGCCAGCAGCTTAGGGGGCCCGGCAGATACGCAGTATTTT
CASSLGGPADTQYF
>TRBV29-1|TRBJ2-2|TRBD1|-
TGCAGTGTAAGGACAGGGAACACCGGGGAGCTGTTTTTT
CSVRTGNTGELFF
>TRBV7-2|TRBJ1-6|TRBD1|-
TGTGCCAGCAGCTTACAGGGGGGGAATTCACCCCTCCACTTT
CASSLQGGNSPLHF
>TRBV6-1|TRBJ1-2|-|-
TGTGCCAGCAGTGAAGTGTTTAGAGGGTGGGGGACATCCAATGGCTACACCTTC
CASSEVFRGWGTSNGYTF
>TRBV5-1|TRBJ2-3|-|-
TGCGCCAGCAGCCAACAGGGTACTAGCACAGATACGCAGTATTTT
CASSQQGTSTDTQYF
>TRBV20-1|TRBJ1-1|-|-
TGCAGTGCTAGTGGTCTGATCCCGAACACTGAAGCTTTCTTT
CSASGLIPNTEAFF
>TRBV19|TRBJ1-5|-|-
TGTGCCAGTAGTTCCCGGGACGGGCCAGGGCATTTT
CASSSRDGPGHF
>TRBV6-2/TRBV6-3|TRBJ2-4|-|-
TGTGCCAGCAGCCCCGGCTGGGGTCGGAACATTCAGTACTTC
CASSPGWGRNIQYF
>TRBV12-3/TRBV12-4|TRBJ1-2|-|-
TGTGCCAGCAGTACGAGGGAGCACTATGGCTACACCTTC
CASSTREHYGYTF
>TRBV5-6|TRBJ1-2|TRBD1|-
TGTGCCAGCAGCACCCAAACAGGGGGCGTTGGCTACACCTTC
CASSTQTGGVGYTF
>TRBV7-8|TRBJ1-4|TRBD1|-
TGTGCCAGCAGCTTTGGGTCGGGACAGGGGTTTGAAAAACTGTTTTTT
CASSFGSGQGFEKLFF
>TRBV4-3|TRBJ1-5|-|-
TGCGCCAGCAGCCCGGGGCAGGGCGGTAATCAGCCCCAGCATTTT
CASSPGQGGNQPQHF
>TRBV3-1/TRBV3-2|TRBJ1-6|TRBD1|-
TGTGCCAGCAGCCAAGGACAGGGGACGAGAAATTCACCCCTCCACTTT
CASSQGQGTRNSPLHF
>TRBV5-1|TRBJ1-1|-|few
TGCGCCAGCAGCCCTAACGGGGCGAACACTGAAGCTTTCTTT
CASSPNGANTEAFF
>TRBV11-2|TRBJ2-5|-|-
TGTGCCAGCAGCGTCGGAGCGGTGCAAGAGACCCAGTACTTC
CASSVGAVQETQYF
>TRBV18|TRBJ1-4|-|-
TGTGCCAGCTCACCAGACCTAGGGGTCCGACGAAAACTGTTTTTT
CASSPDLGVRRKLFF
>TRBV25-1|TRBJ1-2|-|few
TGTGCCAGCAGCAACCCGGGGGGGACTTATGGCTACACCTTC
CASSNPGGTYGYTF
>TRBV7-2|TRBJ1-6|-|-
TGTGCCAGCAGCTTAAACCTAAATAATTCACCCCTCCACTTT
CASSLNLNNSPLHF
>TRBV14|TRBJ2-1|-|-
TGTGCCAGCAGCCAAGATCTTTCACAGGGAGTCGATGAGCAGTTCTTC
CASSQDLSQGVDEQFF